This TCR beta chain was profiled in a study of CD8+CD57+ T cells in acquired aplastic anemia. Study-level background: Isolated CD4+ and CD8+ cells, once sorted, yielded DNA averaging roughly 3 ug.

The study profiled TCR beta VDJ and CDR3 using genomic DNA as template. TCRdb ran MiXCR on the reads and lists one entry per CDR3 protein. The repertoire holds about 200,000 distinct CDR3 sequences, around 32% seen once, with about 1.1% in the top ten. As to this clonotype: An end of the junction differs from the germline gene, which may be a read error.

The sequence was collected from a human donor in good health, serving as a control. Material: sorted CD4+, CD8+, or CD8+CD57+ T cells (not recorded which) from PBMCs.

The CDR3 region has the DNA TGTGCCAGCAGCCAGACAGGGGGCACGACTGGAGCTTTCTTT. It translates to CASSQTGGTTGAFF. The chain combines TRBV13 with TRBJ1-1; 10 nucleotides line up with TRBD1. The CDR3 extends over 14 amino acids. The germline CDR1 and CDR2 sequences are PRHDT and FYEKMQ (reference sequence).